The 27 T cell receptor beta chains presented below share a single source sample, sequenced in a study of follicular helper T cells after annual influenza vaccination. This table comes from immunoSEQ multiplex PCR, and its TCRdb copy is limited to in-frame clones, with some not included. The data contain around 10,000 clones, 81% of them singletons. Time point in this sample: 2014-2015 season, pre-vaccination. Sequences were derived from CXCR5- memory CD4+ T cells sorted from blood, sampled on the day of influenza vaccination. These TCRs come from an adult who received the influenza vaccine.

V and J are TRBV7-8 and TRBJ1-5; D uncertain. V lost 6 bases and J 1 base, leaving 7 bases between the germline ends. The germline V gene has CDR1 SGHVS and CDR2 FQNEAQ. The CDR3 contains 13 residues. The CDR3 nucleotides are TGTGCCAGCAGACCAGACAGCAATCAGCCCCAGCATTTT. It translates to CASRPDSNQPQHF.

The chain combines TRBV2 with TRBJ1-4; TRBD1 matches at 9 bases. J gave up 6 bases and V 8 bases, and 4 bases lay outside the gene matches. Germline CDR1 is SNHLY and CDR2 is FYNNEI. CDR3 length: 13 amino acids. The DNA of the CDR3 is TGTGCCAGCGTCCGGGACAGGGATGAAAAACTGTTTTTT. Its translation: CASVRDRDEKLFF.

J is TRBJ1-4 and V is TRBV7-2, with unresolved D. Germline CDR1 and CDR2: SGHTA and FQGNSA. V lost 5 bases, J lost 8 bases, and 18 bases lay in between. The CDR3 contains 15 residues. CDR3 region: CASSPDTPVGEKLFF. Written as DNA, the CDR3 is TGTGCCAGCAGCCCCGACACCCCCGTGGGAGAAAAACTGTTTTTT.

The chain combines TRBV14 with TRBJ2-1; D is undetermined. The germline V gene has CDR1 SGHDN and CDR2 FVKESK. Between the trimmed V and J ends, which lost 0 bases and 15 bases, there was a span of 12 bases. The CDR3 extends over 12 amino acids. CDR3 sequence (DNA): TGTGCCAGCAGCCAAGAAGGCCCGCGTCCGTTCTTC. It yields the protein CASSQEGPRPFF.

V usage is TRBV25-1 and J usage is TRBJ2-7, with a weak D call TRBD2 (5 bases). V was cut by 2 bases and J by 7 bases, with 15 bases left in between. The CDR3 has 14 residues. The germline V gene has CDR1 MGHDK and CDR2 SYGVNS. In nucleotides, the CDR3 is TGTGCCAGCAGTGAAGGTCTCGGGGTAGAAGAGCAGTACTTC. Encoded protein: CASSEGLGVEEQYF.

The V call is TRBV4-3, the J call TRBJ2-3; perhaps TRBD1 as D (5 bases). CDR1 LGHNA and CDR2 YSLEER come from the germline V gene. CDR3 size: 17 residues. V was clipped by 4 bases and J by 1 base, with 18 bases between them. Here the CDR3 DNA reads TGCGCCAGCAGCCCTTCGACTGTGGGGCTTGGCACAGATACGCAGTATTTT. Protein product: CASSPSTVGLGTDTQYF.

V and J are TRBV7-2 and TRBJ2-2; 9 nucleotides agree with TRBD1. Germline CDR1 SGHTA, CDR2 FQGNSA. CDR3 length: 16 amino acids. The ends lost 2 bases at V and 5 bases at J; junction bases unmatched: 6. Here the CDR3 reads CASSLRGQGGTGELFF. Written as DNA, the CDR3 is TGTGCCAGCAGCTTAAGGGGACAGGGTGGTACCGGGGAGCTGTTTTTT.

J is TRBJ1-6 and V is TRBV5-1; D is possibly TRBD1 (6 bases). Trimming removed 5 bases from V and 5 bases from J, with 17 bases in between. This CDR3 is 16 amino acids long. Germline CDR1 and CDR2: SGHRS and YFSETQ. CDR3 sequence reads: CASSPSSGGNNSPLHF. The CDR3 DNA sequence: TGCGCCAGCAGTCCTAGTTCCGGGGGCAATAATTCACCCCTCCACTTT.

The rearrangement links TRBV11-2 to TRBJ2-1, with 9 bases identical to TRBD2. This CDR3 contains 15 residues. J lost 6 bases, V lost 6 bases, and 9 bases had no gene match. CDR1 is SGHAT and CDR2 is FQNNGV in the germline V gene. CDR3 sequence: CASRPAGGRGNEQFF. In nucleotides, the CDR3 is TGTGCCAGCAGGCCCGCGGGGGGGAGGGGCAATGAGCAGTTCTTC.

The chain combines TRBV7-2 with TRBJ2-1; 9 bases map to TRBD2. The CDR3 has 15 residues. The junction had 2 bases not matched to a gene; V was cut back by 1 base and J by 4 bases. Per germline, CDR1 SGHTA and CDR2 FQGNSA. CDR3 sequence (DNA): TGTGCCAGCAGCTTAGGGCTAGCGGGGTACAATGAGCAGTTCTTC. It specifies CASSLGLAGYNEQFF.

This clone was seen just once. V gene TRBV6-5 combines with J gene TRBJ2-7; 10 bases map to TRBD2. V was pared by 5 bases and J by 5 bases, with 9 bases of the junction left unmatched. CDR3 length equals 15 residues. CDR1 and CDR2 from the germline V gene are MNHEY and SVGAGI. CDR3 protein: CASSTVSGRDNEQYF. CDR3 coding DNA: TGTGCCAGCAGTACGGTCAGCGGGAGGGACAACGAGCAGTACTTC.

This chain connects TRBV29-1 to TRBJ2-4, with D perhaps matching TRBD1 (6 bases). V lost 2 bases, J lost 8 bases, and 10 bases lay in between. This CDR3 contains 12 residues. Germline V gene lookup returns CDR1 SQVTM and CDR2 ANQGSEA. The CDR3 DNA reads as TGCAGCGTTGAACAGCACAGGGACATTCAGTACTTC. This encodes CSVEQHRDIQYF.

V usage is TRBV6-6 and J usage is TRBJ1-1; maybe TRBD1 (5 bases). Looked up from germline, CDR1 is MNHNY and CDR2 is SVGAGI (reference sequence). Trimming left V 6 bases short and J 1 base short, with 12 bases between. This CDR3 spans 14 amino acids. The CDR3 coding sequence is TGTGCCAGCAGCTCGAGGACACCGAACACTGAAGCTTTCTTT. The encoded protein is CASSSRTPNTEAFF.

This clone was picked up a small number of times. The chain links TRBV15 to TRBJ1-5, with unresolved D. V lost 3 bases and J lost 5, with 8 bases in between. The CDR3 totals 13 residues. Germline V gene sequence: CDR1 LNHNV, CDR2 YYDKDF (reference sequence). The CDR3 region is CATSREEDQPQHF. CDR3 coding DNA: TGTGCCACCAGCAGGGAAGAAGATCAGCCCCAGCATTTT.

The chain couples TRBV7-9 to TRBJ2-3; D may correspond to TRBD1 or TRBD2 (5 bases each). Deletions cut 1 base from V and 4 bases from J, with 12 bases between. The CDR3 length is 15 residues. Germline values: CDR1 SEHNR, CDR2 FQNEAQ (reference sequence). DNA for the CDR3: TGTGCCAGCAGCTTAGGACGGGGCCGCGCAGATACGCAGTATTTT. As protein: CASSLGRGRADTQYF.

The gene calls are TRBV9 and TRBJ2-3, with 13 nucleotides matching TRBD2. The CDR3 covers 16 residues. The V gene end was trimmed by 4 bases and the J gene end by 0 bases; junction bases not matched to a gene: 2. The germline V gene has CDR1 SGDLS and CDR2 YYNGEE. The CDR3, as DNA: TGTGCCAGCAGCATGACTAGCGGGGGGAGCACAGATACGCAGTATTTT. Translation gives CASSMTSGGSTDTQYF.

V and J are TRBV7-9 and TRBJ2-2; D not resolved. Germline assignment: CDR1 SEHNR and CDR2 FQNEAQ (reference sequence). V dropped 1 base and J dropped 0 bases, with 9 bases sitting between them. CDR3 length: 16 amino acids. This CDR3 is CASSLGGRTNTGELFF. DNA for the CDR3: TGTGCCAGCAGCTTAGGTGGACGGACGAACACCGGGGAGCTGTTTTTT.

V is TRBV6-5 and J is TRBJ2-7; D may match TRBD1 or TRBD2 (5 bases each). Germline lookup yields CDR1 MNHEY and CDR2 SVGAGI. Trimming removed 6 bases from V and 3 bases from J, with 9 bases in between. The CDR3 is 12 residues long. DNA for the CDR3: TGTGCCAGCAGGGGACGGATCTACGAGCAGTACTTC. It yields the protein CASRGRIYEQYF.

The CDR3 sequence: CASSPSWTGDWQSPLHF. The CDR3 DNA reads as TGTGCCAGCAGCCCGAGCTGGACAGGGGATTGGCAATCACCCCTCCACTTT. The chain combines TRBV14 with TRBJ1-6, with TRBD1 matching over 9 bases. Per the germline V gene, CDR1 is SGHDN and CDR2 is FVKESK. Losses at the gene ends were 4 bases for V and 10 bases for J; bases not matched to a gene: 14. This CDR3 is built from 17 residues.

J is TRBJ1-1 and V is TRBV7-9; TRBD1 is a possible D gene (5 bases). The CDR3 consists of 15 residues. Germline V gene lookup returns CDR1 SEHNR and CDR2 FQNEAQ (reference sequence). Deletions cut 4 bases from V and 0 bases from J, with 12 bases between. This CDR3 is CASSSPRGMNTEAFF. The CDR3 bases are TGTGCCAGCAGCTCTCCTCGGGGGATGAACACTGAAGCTTTCTTT.

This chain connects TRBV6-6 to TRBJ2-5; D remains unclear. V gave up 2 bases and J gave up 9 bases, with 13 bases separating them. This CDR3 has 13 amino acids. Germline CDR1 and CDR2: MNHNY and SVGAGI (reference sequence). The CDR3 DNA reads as TGTGCCAGCAGTTACCCTTTCGGCTTGGCCCAGTACTTC. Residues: CASSYPFGLAQYF.

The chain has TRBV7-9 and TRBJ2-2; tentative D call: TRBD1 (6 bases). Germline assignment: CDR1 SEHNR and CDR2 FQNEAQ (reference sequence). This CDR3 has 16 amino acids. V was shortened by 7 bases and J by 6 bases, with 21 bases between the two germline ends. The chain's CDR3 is CASIPGSRGYAGELFF. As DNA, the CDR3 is TGTGCCAGCATCCCGGGGTCCAGGGGTTACGCCGGGGAGCTGTTTTTT.

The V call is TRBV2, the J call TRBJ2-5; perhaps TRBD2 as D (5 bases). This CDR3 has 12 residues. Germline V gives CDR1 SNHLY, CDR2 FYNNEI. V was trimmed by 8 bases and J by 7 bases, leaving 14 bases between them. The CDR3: CASGVGRGTQYF. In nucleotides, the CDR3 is TGTGCCAGCGGAGTAGGGAGAGGGACCCAGTACTTC.

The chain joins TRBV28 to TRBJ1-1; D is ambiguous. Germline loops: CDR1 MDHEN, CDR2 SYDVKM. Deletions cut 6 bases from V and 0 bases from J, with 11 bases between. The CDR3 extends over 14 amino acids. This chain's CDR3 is CASRRKAVNTEAFF. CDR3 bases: TGTGCCAGCAGACGTAAAGCGGTGAACACTGAAGCTTTCTTT.

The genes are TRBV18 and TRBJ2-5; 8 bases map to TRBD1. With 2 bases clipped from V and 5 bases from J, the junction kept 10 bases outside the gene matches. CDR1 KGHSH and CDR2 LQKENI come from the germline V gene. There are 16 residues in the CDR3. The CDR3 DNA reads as TGTGCCAGCTCACCAATATCGGACAGGGTTTTGGAGACCCAGTACTTC. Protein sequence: CASSPISDRVLETQYF.

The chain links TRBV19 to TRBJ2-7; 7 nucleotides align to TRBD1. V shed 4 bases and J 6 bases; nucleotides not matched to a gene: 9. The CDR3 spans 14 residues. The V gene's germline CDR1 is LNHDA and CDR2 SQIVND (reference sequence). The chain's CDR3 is CASSNLGGYREQYF. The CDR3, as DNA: TGTGCCAGTAGTAACCTAGGGGGCTATCGCGAGCAGTACTTC.

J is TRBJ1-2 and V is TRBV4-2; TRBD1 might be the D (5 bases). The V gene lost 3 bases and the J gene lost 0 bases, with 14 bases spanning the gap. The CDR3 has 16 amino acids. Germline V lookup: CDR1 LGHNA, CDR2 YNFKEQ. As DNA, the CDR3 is TGTGCCAGCAGCCAGGCTCAACAGGTATCTAACTATGGCTACACCTTC. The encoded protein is CASSQAQQVSNYGYTF.